This T cell receptor beta chain came from a study of T cell responses to AZD1222 COVID-19 vaccine. Study-wide context: Second doses at about 4 or about 12 weeks were pooled. Study-wide findings and caveats: The study found vaccine-associated CD4 TCRs spanning spike, dominant at 160-218 and 743-854. Just 5 to 7 people given AZD1222 tested seropositive at baseline. In the spike-specific TCR repertoire, nearly half reportedly target unmutated variant regions.

This CDR3 has 13 amino acids. Trimming left V 0 bases short and J 2 bases short, with 4 bases between. Germline V gives CDR1 MNHEY, CDR2 SVGAGI. As concerns this clone: Its antigen is still unknown.

Generated by immunoSEQ multiplex PCR, the TCRdb table keeps only in-frame clones and is missing some. The table lists some 140,000 clones, roughly nine tenths of them singletons. The chain recombines TRBV6-5 with TRBJ1-1; D is uncertain. This TCR derives from an adult in good health. The sample consisted of peripheral blood, taken on day 0 of AZD1222 vaccination. CDR3 sequence (DNA): TGTGCCAGCAGTTACTCGATTAACACTGAAGCTTTCTTT. It is translated as CASSYSINTEAFF.